The 32 T cell receptor beta chains presented below share a single source sample, sequenced in a study of cytomegalovirus exposure and HLA in healthy donors. A multiplex PCR was run with 60 Vbeta primers and 13 Jbeta primers. The table came from immunoSEQ multiplex PCR; TCRdb's copy has only in-frame clones and leaves some out. The data show some 190,000 clones, 85% seen once. Sequenced sample: PBMCs. The receptors come from a boy between 2 and 10 years old in good health and CMV-seronegative.

This sequence joins TRBV27 and TRBJ2-7, with TRBD1 as a possible D gene (5 bases). The CDR3 contains 12 residues. CDR1 and CDR2 from the germline V gene are MNHEY and SMNVEV (reference sequence). V shed 8 bases and J shed 2 bases, with 10 bases lying between them. The CDR3 DNA sequence: TGTGCCAGCGGGGCCAGCCCCTACGAGCAGTACGTC. Translated, it gives CASGASPYEQYV.

The chain couples TRBV5-4 to TRBJ1-2, with D possibly matching TRBD1 (6 bases). The CDR3 runs to 17 residues. Looked up from germline, CDR1 is SGHNT and CDR2 is YYREEE (reference sequence). Deletions cut 4 bases from V and 3 bases from J, with 22 bases between. The CDR3 here is CASSPVLQDSGDYGYTF. The CDR3 nucleotides are TGTGCCAGCAGCCCGGTACTTCAGGACAGCGGAGACTATGGCTACACCTTC.

The chain carries TRBV6-1 and TRBJ1-3; no reliable D call. The V gene lost 4 bases and the J gene lost 4 bases, with 8 bases spanning the gap. Germline V gene data show CDR1 as MNHNS and CDR2 as SASEGT. The CDR3 consists of 13 residues. The chain's CDR3 is CASSVFEGNTIYF. CDR3 bases: TGTGCCAGCAGTGTTTTTGAGGGAAACACCATATATTTT.

The chain has TRBV27 and TRBJ2-1; 7 nucleotides line up with TRBD1. The CDR3 is made up of 16 amino acids. V lost 6 bases and J lost 7; bases outside the gene matches: 15. The V gene's germline CDR1 is MNHEY and CDR2 SMNVEV (reference sequence). The CDR3 protein is CASRPPTGWGWNEQFF. CDR3 nucleotide sequence: TGTGCCAGCAGACCCCCGACAGGGTGGGGGTGGAATGAGCAGTTCTTC.

V is TRBV5-6 and J is TRBJ1-5; the D gene is possibly TRBD1 (6 bases). The CDR3 extends over 15 amino acids. The ends were cut back, 2 bases at V and 0 bases at J, with 9 bases in the middle. The germline V gene encodes CDR1 SGHDT and CDR2 YYEEEE. The CDR3, as DNA: TGTGCCAGCAGCTTAGGACAGATTAGCAATCAGCCCCAGCATTTT. It encodes CASSLGQISNQPQHF.

Concerning this clone: Sequence at one end of the junction differs from germline and may be a read error. The chain combines TRBV7-8 with TRBJ1-2, with D perhaps TRBD1 (5 bases). The CDR3 is 12 residues long. Looked up from germline, CDR1 is SGHVS and CDR2 is FQNEAQ. The CDR3 DNA is TGCAAACGCCGCGGGGGGGACTATGGCTACACCTTC. Translating gives CKRRGGDYGYTF.

The rearrangement uses TRBV7-9 and TRBJ2-6, with unresolved D. The V gene's germline CDR1 is SEHNR and CDR2 FQNEAQ (reference sequence). Trimming shortened V by 3 bases and J by 4 bases, and 4 bases separated the two germline ends. The CDR3 has 13 residues. CDR3 bases: TGTGCCAGCAGCTTGGGCGGGGCCAACGTCCTGACTTTC. Residues: CASSLGGANVLTF.

The chain employs TRBV28 and TRBJ1-1; 8 bases agree with TRBD1. The CDR3 spans 18 residues. Unmatched junction bases numbered 16, after V lost 7 bases and J lost 0 bases. Germline CDR1 and CDR2: MDHEN and SYDVKM. The CDR3 DNA reads as TGTGCCAGCACAGTTTTTTTGGGACAGGACGGTCTGAACACTGAAGCTTTCTTT. This gives the protein CASTVFLGQDGLNTEAFF.

The chain employs TRBV4-1 and TRBJ2-1; the D is unclear. V dropped 4 bases and J dropped 10 bases, with 11 bases sitting between them. CDR1 MGHRA and CDR2 YSYEKL come from the germline V gene. The CDR3 runs to 12 residues. The CDR3 coding sequence is TGCGCCAGCAGCCGACGAGACTGGGAGCAGTTCTTC. Its protein is CASSRRDWEQFF.

The gene calls are TRBV19 and TRBJ1-2; weak D call: TRBD1 (6 bases). The germline V gene encodes CDR1 LNHDA and CDR2 SQIVND (reference sequence). V was pared by 4 bases and J by 13 bases, with 22 bases between. The CDR3 totals 14 residues. CDR3 nucleotides: TGTGCCAGTAGTAGGCCCCTACAGGGTGAGGTTCTCACCTTC. Amino acid sequence: CASSRPLQGEVLTF.

CDR3 amino acids: CASSPSLMPGANVLTF. The CDR3 DNA is TGTGCCAGCAGTCCCTCACTCATGCCCGGGGCCAACGTCCTGACTTTC. The chain links TRBV27 to TRBJ2-6; no firm D call. This CDR3 has 16 amino acids. V lost 5 bases, J lost 4 bases, and 15 bases lay in between. In germline, CDR1 is MNHEY, CDR2 SMNVEV (reference sequence).

The V and J genes are TRBV6-6 and TRBJ2-5; a weak D match, TRBD1 (6 bases). TRBJ2-7 explains the end of the DNA better; the J call may be wrong. The CDR3 extends over 14 amino acids. Germline V gene sequence: CDR1 MNHNY, CDR2 SVGAGI (reference sequence). In DNA form, the CDR3 reads TGTGCCAGCAACCCCCGGAAGGGCAGGGGCGAGCAGTACTTC. It codes for CASNPRKGRGEQYF.

The chain joins TRBV6-5 to TRBJ2-2; TRBD1 might be the D (6 bases). The ends were cut back, 10 bases at V and 5 bases at J, with 20 bases in the middle. CDR3 length equals 15 residues. The germline V gene encodes CDR1 MNHEY and CDR2 SVGAGI. CDR3 in DNA: TGTGCCACCCGGTTGGGGGCGATGGCGACCGGGGAGCTGTTTTTT. The encoded protein is CATRLGAMATGELFF.

V and J are TRBV5-5 and TRBJ1-4; perhaps TRBD1 as D (6 bases). Looked up from germline, CDR1 is SGHKS and CDR2 is YYEKEE (reference sequence). The ends were cut back, 0 bases at V and 7 bases at J, with 7 bases in the middle. The length of the CDR3 is 13 residues. CDR3 protein: CASSLGGLEKLFF. The CDR3 nucleotides are TGTGCCAGCAGCTTGGGGGGGCTTGAAAAACTGTTTTTT. The entire variable domain, with the rest obtained from reference TRBV5-5 and TRBJ1-4, is as follows: DAGVTQSPTHLIKTRGQQVTLRCSPISGHKSVSWYQQVLGQGPQFIFQYYEKEERGRGNFPDRFSARQFPNYSSELNVNALLLGDSALYLCASSLGGLEKLFFGSGTQLSVL.

The rearrangement joins TRBV2 to TRBJ1-1, with D maybe TRBD1 (5 bases). The CDR3 runs 11 residues. V was shortened by 6 bases and J by 9 bases, with 11 bases between the two germline ends. Germline V gene sequence: CDR1 SNHLY, CDR2 FYNNEI. The CDR3 DNA sequence: TGTGCCAGCAGGCCAGGGATGAAAGCTTTCTTT. Its translation: CASRPGMKAFF.

V is TRBV5-4 and J is TRBJ2-3, with TRBD2 matching 10 bases. CDR3 size: 16 residues. J was trimmed by 4 bases and V by 2 bases; bases with no gene match: 7. Germline lookup yields CDR1 SGHNT and CDR2 YYREEE (reference sequence). The CDR3 loop reads CASSLSGGASPDTQYF. The CDR3 nucleotides read TGTGCCAGCAGCTTAAGCGGGGGGGCCTCCCCAGATACGCAGTATTTT.

This clone appeared once. The chain uses TRBV5-1 and TRBJ2-5; no clear D gene. The germline V and J ends were trimmed by 4 bases and 1 base, with 11 bases remaining between them. This CDR3 is built from 14 residues. Germline-derived CDR1 and CDR2 are SGHRS and YFSETQ. CDR3 bases: TGCGCCAGCAGCCTGGGTCCTATCCAAGAGACCCAGTACTTC. Its protein is CASSLGPIQETQYF. The full variable domain, rest sourced from reference TRBV5-1 and TRBJ2-5, is KAGVTQTPRYLIKTRGQQVTLSCSPISGHRSVSWYQQTPGQGLQFLFEYFSETQRNKGNFPGRFSGRQFSNSRSEMNVSTLELGDSALYLCASSLGPIQETQYFGPGTRLLVL.

The rearrangement uses TRBV7-2 and TRBJ2-7; TRBD1 matches 8 bases. The CDR3 loop spans 14 amino acids. V was clipped by 4 bases and J by 5 bases; unmatched bases: 7. The V gene's germline CDR1 is SGHTA and CDR2 FQGNSA. CDR3 loop: CASSWRQGTNEQYF. The CDR3, as DNA: TGTGCCAGCAGCTGGAGACAGGGGACGAACGAGCAGTACTTC.

V and J are TRBV27 and TRBJ2-1, with 7 bases aligning to TRBD1. V shed 6 bases, J shed 6 bases, and the junction held 23 bases outside the gene matches. Germline V gives CDR1 MNHEY, CDR2 SMNVEV (reference sequence). The CDR3 loop spans 19 amino acids. The CDR3: CASSSTDLTGSLNFNEQFF. CDR3 coding DNA: TGTGCCAGCAGCAGTACAGATTTGACAGGGTCACTGAATTTCAATGAGCAGTTCTTC.

In its sample, this clone was seen a few times. The gene calls are TRBV27 and TRBJ1-1, with D possibly TRBD1 on 5 matching bases. CDR3 size: 14 residues. In germline, CDR1 is MNHEY, CDR2 SMNVEV (reference sequence). V lost 7 bases to trimming and J lost 2 bases, with 14 bases between them. The CDR3 region is CASIPSGANTEAFF. CDR3 nucleotide sequence: TGTGCCAGCATCCCGAGCGGGGCTAACACTGAAGCTTTCTTT.

The chain employs TRBV7-9 and TRBJ2-1, with TRBD2 matching 13 bases. Per germline, CDR1 SEHNR and CDR2 FQNEAQ (reference sequence). The CDR3 length is 17 residues. The J segment lost 6 bases and the V segment lost 4 bases, leaving 9 bases of the junction unmatched. CDR3 region: CASSSQTSGGSRNEQFF. The CDR3 DNA reads TGTGCCAGCAGCTCCCAGACTAGCGGGGGGTCGCGCAATGAGCAGTTCTTC.

The chain joins TRBV15 to TRBJ2-1, with 7 bases fitting TRBD1. V shed 0 bases, J shed 7 bases, and the junction held 6 bases outside the gene matches. Germline values: CDR1 LNHNV, CDR2 YYDKDF (reference sequence). The CDR3 is 15 residues long. The CDR3 is CATSRERGLRNEQFF. In DNA form, the CDR3 reads TGTGCCACCAGCAGAGAGAGGGGGCTTAGGAATGAGCAGTTCTTC.

The chain links TRBV6-5 to TRBJ1-1, with D unresolved. CDR3 length: 14 residues. V gave up 5 bases and J gave up 6 bases, with 16 bases separating them. Germline CDR1 is MNHEY and CDR2 is SVGAGI. CDR3 sequence reads: CASSDERDSAEAFF. The DNA for the CDR3 is TGTGCCAGCAGTGATGAAAGGGATAGCGCTGAAGCTTTCTTT.

V and J are TRBV30 and TRBJ1-1; 7 nucleotides line up with TRBD1. This CDR3 is built from 14 residues. Germline V lookup: CDR1 GTSNPN, CDR2 SVGIG (reference sequence). The V segment lost 3 bases and the J segment 0 bases; nucleotides outside the gene matches: 4. For the CDR3, the DNA is TGTGCCTGGAGGGGGGACAGCATGAACACTGAAGCTTTCTTT. Translating gives CAWRGDSMNTEAFF.

The chain has TRBV7-8 and TRBJ2-1; TRBD2 agrees at 12 bases. Germline loops: CDR1 SGHVS, CDR2 FQNEAQ. After removal of 2 bases from V and 10 bases from J, the junction contained 6 bases not matched to a gene. CDR3 size: 15 residues. The CDR3 protein is CASSLRLAGVWEQFF. The CDR3 DNA reads TGTGCCAGCAGCTTAAGACTAGCGGGAGTCTGGGAGCAGTTCTTC.

The count of this clone is one. The gene calls are TRBV6-4 and TRBJ2-2; possible D gene TRBD2, 5 bases. The CDR3 loop spans 15 amino acids. V was pared by 0 bases and J by 6 bases, with 11 bases between. The germline V gene encodes CDR1 MRHNA and CDR2 SNTAGT. CDR3 residues: CASSDSMAGAGELFF. CDR3 DNA sequence: TGTGCCAGCAGTGACTCTATGGCGGGTGCCGGGGAGCTGTTTTTT.

The J gene is TRBJ1-2, the V gene TRBV5-4, with 8 bases matching TRBD1. The CDR3 length is 16 residues. Germline V gene data show CDR1 as SGHNT and CDR2 as YYREEE (reference sequence). Trimming removed 6 bases from V and 3 bases from J; junction bases left unmatched: 13. The CDR3 is CASTSTTGGLYYGYTF. The CDR3 region has the DNA TGTGCCAGCACCTCTACAACAGGGGGGCTGTACTATGGCTACACCTTC.

The rearrangement links TRBV12-5 to TRBJ2-3, with a possible D match to TRBD2 (6 bases). V lost 0 bases and J 4 bases, leaving 14 bases between the germline ends. Germline V gene lookup returns CDR1 LGHNT and CDR2 FRNRAP. This CDR3 region has 16 residues. CDR3 residues: CASGLVLNSGADTQYF. In DNA form, the CDR3 reads TGTGCTAGTGGTTTGGTACTCAATAGCGGAGCAGATACGCAGTATTTT.

The chain links TRBV11-2 to TRBJ2-1; 7 nucleotides line up with TRBD1. The CDR3 loop spans 14 amino acids. Trimming at V came to 3 bases and at J to 2 bases, leaving 1 base not matched to a gene. Germline V gene lookup returns CDR1 SGHAT and CDR2 FQNNGV. DNA for the CDR3: TGTGCCAGCAGCTTGGGACAGACCTACAATGAGCAGTTCTTC. This translates into CASSLGQTYNEQFF.

CDR3 residues: CASSQGTDTGELFF. The CDR3, as DNA: TGTGCCAGCAGCCAAGGGACAGACACCGGGGAGCTGTTTTTT. The chain carries TRBV14 and TRBJ2-2; TRBD1 is a possible D gene (6 bases). The CDR3 covers 14 residues. The V and J ends lost 1 base and 3 bases respectively, with 6 bases between them. Germline CDR1 is SGHDN and CDR2 is FVKESK.

The chain uses TRBV28 and TRBJ1-6, with TRBD1 matching over 12 bases. Per germline, CDR1 MDHEN and CDR2 SYDVKM. The J segment lost 8 bases and the V segment lost 1 base, leaving 12 bases of the junction unmatched. This CDR3 is built from 19 residues. The CDR3 sequence is CASSLFILRDRGRDSPLHF. The CDR3 DNA reads as TGTGCCAGCAGTTTATTTATACTCCGGGACAGGGGGCGGGATTCACCCCTCCACTTT.

V and J are TRBV14 and TRBJ1-1; D is unresolved. V lost 6 bases and J lost 0, with 14 bases in between. The CDR3 covers 15 residues. Germline V gene data show CDR1 as SGHDN and CDR2 as FVKESK. The CDR3 nucleotides are TGTGCCAGCAGTCCGTTTGAGCGCATGAACACTGAAGCTTTCTTT. Translation gives CASSPFERMNTEAFF.